This TCR beta chain was documented in a study of cytomegalovirus exposure and HLA in healthy donors. Study information: Findings of an earlier analysis included 90 million to 120 million unique TCR beta sequences from roughly 200 million T cells. Broader study findings: A later analysis showed HLA-associated TCR beta chains outstripping equally common others in clonal expansion. Most CMV-associated TCR beta chains appeared HLA-restricted in a later analysis. Excluded were some V segments that proved indistinguishable, including TRBV6-2 and TRBV6-3.

Researchers ran the PCR with 60 Vbeta and 13 Jbeta primers. Here immunoSEQ multiplex PCR was the method, and the copy in TCRdb shows in-frame clones only, minus some. The repertoire has over 150,000 clones, approximately 75% of them found once; the top ten carry approximately 3.7%. This clone was counted a few times. What it recognizes is unknown. The junction had 1 base not matched to a gene; V was cut back by 6 bases and J by 7 bases. CDR3 length equals 12 residues. The germline gives CDR1 SNHLY, CDR2 FYNNEI. The sequenced sample was PBMCs. This chain joins TRBV2 and TRBJ1-5, with 9 bases fitting TRBD1. The clonotype originates from a man aged 25-45 years in good health and CMV-seropositive. The CDR3, as DNA: TGTGCCAGCAGGGACAGGGGACAGCCCCAGCATTTT. Its protein is CASRDRGQPQHF.